This T cell receptor (beta chain) was profiled in a study of early T cells in non-severe SARS-CoV-2 infection. This clonotype turned up a few times. TCRdb re-derived calls from the 5' RACE reads in MiXCR, one entry per CDR3 protein. Of some 57,000 distinct CDR3 sequences listed, around 9.3% are singletons. This sequence originates from an adult who was a healthcare worker with PCR-confirmed SARS-CoV-2 infection or an uninfected control (not recorded which). The sequencing input was whole blood.

CDR3 amino acids: CASRRQGNTEAFF. DNA for the CDR3: TGTGCCAGCAGGCGACAGGGAAACACTGAAGCTTTCTTT. The V and J genes are TRBV12-3 or TRBV12-4 and TRBJ1-1; 7 bases align to TRBD1. The V gene end was trimmed by 6 bases and the J gene end by 2 bases; junction bases not matched to a gene: 3. The CDR3 has 13 amino acids.